The clone carrying this T cell receptor (beta chain) was observed once. Its antigen is as yet unknown. The CDR3 has 17 amino acids. Per germline, CDR1 MNHEY and CDR2 SMNVEV (reference sequence). Trimming cost V 6 bases and J 5 bases; bases outside gene matches: 12. This sample is part of a study of cytomegalovirus exposure and HLA in healthy donors. Study context: The 95 to 150 validation repertoires, a later analysis reported, used the same platform as the 666 first-cohort repertoires. General observations from the study: Generally TCR sequences proved uncommon, though certain public TCRs appeared in numerous donors. A list of approximately 160 TCR beta chains associated with cytomegalovirus was given. Per published reports, the classifier diagnosed cytomegalovirus status with high specificity and sensitivity.

The table came from immunoSEQ multiplex PCR; TCRdb's copy has only in-frame clones and leaves some out. The sample consists of more than 150,000 clones, approximately 90% of them appearing once. The clonotype comes from a man between 18 and 29 years old in good health and CMV-seronegative. Sequencing was done on a sample of PBMCs. The genes are TRBV27 and TRBJ2-2, with 10 nucleotides matching TRBD1. CDR3 protein: CASSPSVDRGRTGELFF. CDR3 nucleotides: TGTGCCAGCAGCCCGTCCGTTGACAGGGGGCGAACCGGGGAGCTGTTTTTT.